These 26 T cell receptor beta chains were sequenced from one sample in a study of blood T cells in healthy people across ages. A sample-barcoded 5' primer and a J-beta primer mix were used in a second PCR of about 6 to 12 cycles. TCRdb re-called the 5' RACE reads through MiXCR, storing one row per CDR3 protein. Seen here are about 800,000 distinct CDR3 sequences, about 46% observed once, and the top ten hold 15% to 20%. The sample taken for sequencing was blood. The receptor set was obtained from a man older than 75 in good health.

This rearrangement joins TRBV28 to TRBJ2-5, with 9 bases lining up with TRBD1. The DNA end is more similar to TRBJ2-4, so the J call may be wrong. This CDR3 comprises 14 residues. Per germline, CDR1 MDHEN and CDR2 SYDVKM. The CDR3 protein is CASRTGQGTDIQYF. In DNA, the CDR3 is TGTGCCAGCAGGACGGGACAGGGAACGGACATTCAGTACTTC.

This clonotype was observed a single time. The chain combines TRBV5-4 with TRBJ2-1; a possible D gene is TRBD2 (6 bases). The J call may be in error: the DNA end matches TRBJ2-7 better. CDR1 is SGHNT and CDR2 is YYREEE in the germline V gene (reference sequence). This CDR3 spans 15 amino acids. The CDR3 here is CASSLALAAYNEQYF. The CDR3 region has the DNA TGTGCCAGCAGCTTGGCCTTAGCGGCCTACAATGAGCAGTACTTC.

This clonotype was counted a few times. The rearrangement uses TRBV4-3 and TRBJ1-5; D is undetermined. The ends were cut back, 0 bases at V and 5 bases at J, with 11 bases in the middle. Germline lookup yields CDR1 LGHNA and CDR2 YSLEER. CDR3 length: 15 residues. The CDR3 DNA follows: TGCGCCAGCAGCCAAGATAGTACAGCCTATCAGCCCCAGCATTTT. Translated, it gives CASSQDSTAYQPQHF.

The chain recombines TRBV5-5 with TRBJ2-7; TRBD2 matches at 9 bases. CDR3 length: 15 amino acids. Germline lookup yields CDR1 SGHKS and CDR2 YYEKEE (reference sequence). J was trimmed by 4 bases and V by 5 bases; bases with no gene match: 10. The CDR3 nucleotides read TGTGCCAGCAGTTATAGCGGGAGTCCGGTTTACGAGCAGTACTTC. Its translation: CASSYSGSPVYEQYF.

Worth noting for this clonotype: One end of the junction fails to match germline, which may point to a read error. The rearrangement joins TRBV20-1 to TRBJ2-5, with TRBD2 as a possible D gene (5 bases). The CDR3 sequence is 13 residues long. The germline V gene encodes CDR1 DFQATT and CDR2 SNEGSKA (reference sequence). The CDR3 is CSTRVRPQETQYF. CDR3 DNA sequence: TGCAGTACTAGAGTTCGGCCACAAGAGACCCAGTACTTC.

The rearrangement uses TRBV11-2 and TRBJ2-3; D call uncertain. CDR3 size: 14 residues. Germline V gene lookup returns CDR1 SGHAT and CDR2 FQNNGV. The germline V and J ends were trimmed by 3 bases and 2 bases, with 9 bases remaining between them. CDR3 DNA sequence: TGTGCCAGCAGCTTTAGTCTTTCCACAGATACGCAGTATTTT. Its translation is CASSFSLSTDTQYF.

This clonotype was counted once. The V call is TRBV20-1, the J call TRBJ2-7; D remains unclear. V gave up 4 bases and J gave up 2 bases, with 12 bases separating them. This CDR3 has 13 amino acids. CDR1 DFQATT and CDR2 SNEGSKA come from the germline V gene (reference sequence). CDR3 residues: CSAKGDIPYEQYF. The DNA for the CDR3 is TGCAGTGCTAAGGGTGACATCCCCTACGAGCAGTACTTC.

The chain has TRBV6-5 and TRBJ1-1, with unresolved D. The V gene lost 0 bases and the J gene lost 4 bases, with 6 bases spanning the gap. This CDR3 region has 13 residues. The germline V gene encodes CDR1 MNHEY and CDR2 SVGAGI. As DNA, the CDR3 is TGTGCCAGCAGTTACTCAGCGGCCACTGAAGCTTTCTTT. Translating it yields CASSYSAATEAFF.

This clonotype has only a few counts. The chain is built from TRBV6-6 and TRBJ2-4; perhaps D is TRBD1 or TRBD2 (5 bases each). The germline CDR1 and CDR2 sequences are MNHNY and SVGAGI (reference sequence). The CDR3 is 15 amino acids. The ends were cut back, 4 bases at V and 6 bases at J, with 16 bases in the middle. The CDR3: CASSSQAGTRNIQYF. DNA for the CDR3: TGTGCCAGCAGTTCCCAGGCCGGGACCAGAAACATTCAGTACTTC.

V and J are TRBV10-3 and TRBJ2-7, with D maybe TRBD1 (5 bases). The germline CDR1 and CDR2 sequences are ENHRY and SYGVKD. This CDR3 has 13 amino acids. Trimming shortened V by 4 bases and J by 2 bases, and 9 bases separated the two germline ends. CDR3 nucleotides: TGTGCCATCAGTGCGGACAACCCCTACGAGCAGTACTTC. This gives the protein CAISADNPYEQYF.

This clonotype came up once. The CDR3, as DNA: TGTGCCAGCAGCCCCAGGGGGGGGCTTCTCTACGAGCAGTACTTC. It is translated as CASSPRGGLLYEQYF. The genes are TRBV7-8 and TRBJ2-7; tentatively, D is TRBD1 or TRBD2 (7 bases each). The CDR3 is 15 amino acids. The ends were cut back, 5 bases at V and 3 bases at J, with 17 bases in the middle. Germline V gene lookup returns CDR1 SGHVS and CDR2 FQNEAQ. The whole variable domain, remainder taken from reference TRBV7-8 and TRBJ2-7, is GAGVSQSPRYKVAKRGQDVALRCDPISGHVSLFWYQQALGQGPEFLTYFQNEAQLDKSGLPSDRFFAERPEGSVSTLKIQRTQQEDSAVYLCASSPRGGLLYEQYFGPGTRLTVT.

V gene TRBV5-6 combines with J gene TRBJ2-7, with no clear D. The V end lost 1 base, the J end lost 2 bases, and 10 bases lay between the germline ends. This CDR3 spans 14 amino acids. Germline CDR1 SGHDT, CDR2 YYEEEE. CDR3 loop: CASSLTLDTYEQYF. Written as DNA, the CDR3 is TGTGCCAGCAGCTTGACCCTCGACACCTACGAGCAGTACTTC. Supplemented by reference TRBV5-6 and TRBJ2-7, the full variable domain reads DAGVTQSPTHLIKTRGQQVTLRCSPKSGHDTVSWYQQALGQGPQFIFQYYEEEERQRGNFPDRFSGHQFPNYSSELNVNALLLGDSALYLCASSLTLDTYEQYFGPGTRLTVT.

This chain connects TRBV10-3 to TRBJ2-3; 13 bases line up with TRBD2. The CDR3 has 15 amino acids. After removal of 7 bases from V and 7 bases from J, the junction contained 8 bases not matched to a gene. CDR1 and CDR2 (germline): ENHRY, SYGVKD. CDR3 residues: CAINTSGRARNTQYF. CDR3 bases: TGTGCCATCAATACTAGCGGGAGGGCTCGAAATACGCAGTATTTT.

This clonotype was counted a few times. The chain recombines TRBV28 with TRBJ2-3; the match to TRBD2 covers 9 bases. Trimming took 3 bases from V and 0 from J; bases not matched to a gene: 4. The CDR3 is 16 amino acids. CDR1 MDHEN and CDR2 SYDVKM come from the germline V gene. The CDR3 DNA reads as TGTGCCAGCAGTTTCCAACTAGCGGGTAGCACAGATACGCAGTATTTT. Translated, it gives CASSFQLAGSTDTQYF.

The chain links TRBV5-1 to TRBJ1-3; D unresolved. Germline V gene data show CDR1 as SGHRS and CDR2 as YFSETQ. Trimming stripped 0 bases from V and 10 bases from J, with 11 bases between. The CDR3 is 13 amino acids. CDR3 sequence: CASSLAPDRTIYF. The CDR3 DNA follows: TGCGCCAGCAGCTTGGCCCCCGATCGGACCATATATTTT.

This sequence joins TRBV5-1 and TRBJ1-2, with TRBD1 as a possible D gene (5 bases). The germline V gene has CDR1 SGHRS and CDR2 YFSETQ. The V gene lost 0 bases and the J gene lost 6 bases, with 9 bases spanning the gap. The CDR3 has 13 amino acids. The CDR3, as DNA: TGCGCCAGCAGCTTGGCTGGGGCGGATGGCTACACCTTC. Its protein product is CASSLAGADGYTF.

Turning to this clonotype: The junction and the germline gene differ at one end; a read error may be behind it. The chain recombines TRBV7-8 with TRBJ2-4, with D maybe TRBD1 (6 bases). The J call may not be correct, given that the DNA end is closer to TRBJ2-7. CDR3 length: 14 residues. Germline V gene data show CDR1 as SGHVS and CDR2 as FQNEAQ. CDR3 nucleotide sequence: TGTGTCAGCAGCTCCAGTTGGGGGCTCGACGAGCAGTACTTC. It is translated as CVSSSSWGLDEQYF.

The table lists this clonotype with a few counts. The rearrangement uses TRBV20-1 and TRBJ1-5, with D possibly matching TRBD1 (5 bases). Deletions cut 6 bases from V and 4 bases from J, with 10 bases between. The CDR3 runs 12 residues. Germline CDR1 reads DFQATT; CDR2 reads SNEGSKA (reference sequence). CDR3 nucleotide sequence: TGCAGTGCGGCAGGGCTAAATCAGCCCCAGCATTTT. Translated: CSAAGLNQPQHF.

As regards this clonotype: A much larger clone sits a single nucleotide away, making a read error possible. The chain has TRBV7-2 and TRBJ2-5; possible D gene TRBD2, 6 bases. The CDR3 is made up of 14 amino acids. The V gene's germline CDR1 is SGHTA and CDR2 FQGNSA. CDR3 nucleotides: TGTGCCAGCAGCTCAGCGGGCTACAAAGAGACCCAGCACTTC. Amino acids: CASSSAGYKETQHF. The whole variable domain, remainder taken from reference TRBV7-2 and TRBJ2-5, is GAGVSQSPSNKVTEKGKDVELRCDPISGHTALYWYRQSLGQGLEFLIYFQGNSAPDKSGLPSDRFSAERTGGSVSTLTIQRTQQEDSAVYLCASSSAGYKETQHFGPGTRLLVL.

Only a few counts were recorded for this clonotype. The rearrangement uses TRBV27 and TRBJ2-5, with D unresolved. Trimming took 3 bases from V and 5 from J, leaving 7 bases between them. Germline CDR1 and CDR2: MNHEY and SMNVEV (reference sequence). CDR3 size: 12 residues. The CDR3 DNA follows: TGTGCCAGCAGTTTTGCCACCGAGACCCAGTACTTC. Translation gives CASSFATETQYF.

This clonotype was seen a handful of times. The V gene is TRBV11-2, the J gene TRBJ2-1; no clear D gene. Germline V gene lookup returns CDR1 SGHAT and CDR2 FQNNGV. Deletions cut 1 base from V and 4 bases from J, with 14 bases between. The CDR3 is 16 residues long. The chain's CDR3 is CASSLVFTETYNEQFF. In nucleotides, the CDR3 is TGTGCCAGCAGCTTAGTATTTACGGAAACATACAATGAGCAGTTCTTC.

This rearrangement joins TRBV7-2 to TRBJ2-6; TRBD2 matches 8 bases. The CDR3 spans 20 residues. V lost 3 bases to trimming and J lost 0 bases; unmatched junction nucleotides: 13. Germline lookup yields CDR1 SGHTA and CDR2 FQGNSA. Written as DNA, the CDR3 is TGTGCCAGCAGCTTCGGCCTAGCGGGTTACTCTGACTCTGGGGCCAACGTCCTGACTTTC. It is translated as CASSFGLAGYSDSGANVLTF. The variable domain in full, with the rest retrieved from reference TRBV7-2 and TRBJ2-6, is GAGVSQSPSNKVTEKGKDVELRCDPISGHTALYWYRQSLGQGLEFLIYFQGNSAPDKSGLPSDRFSAERTGGSVSTLTIQRTQQEDSAVYLCASSFGLAGYSDSGANVLTFGAGSRLTVL.

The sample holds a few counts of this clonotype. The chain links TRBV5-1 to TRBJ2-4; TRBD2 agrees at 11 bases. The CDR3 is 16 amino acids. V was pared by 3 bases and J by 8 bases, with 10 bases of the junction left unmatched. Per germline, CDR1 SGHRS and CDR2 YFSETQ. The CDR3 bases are TGCGCCAGCAGCTCGGGACTAGCGGTCAACCCAGACATTCAGTACTTC. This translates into CASSSGLAVNPDIQYF.

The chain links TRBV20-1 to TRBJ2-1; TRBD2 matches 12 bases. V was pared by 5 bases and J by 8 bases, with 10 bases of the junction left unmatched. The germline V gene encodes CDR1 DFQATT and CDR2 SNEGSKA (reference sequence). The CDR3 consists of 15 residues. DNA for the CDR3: TGCAGTGCTCTAAGGACTAGCGGGAATAGGGATGAGCAGTTCTTC. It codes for CSALRTSGNRDEQFF.

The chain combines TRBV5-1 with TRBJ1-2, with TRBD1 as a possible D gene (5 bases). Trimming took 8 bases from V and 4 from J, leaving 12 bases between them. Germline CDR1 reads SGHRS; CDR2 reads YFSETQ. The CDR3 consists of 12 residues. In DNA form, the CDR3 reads TGCGCCAGTACCGGACAAGGCTATGGCTACACCTTC. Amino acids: CASTGQGYGYTF.

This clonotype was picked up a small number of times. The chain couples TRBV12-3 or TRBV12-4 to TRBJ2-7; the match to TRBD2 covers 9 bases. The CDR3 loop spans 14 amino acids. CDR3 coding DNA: TGTGCTTCTGCCTTAGCGGGAGTGGAATACGAGCAGTACTTC. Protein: CASALAGVEYEQYF.